The sequence of this T cell receptor beta chain was determined in a study of cytomegalovirus exposure and HLA in healthy donors. To note about this clone: No antigen is known for it.

Germline loops: CDR1 MNHEY, CDR2 SVGAGI. V shed 5 bases and J 2 bases; nucleotides not matched to a gene: 6. The CDR3 loop spans 15 amino acids. With 60 Vbeta and 13 Jbeta primers, the PCR was carried out. Measured with immunoSEQ multiplex PCR; TCRdb has only the in-frame clones, and not every one. This table holds 100,000 or so clones, around 84% found once. Whole-study results and caveats: Previous analysis showed most TCR beta V segments were productive about 87% or about 30% of the time. A later analysis reported that several of the most significant clusters appeared to be linked to common viral pathogens, among them Epstein-Barr virus.

The TCR was taken from a human donor in good health. The sequencing sample was made of PBMCs. The V gene is TRBV6-5, the J gene TRBJ2-3, with TRBD2 matching 8 bases. This chain's CDR3 is CASSLGGGPTDTQYF. For the CDR3, the DNA is TGTGCCAGCAGTCTCGGCGGGGGGCCCACAGATACGCAGTATTTT.